The 30 T cell receptor beta chains below all came from one sample that was sequenced in a study of T cells after yellow fever vaccination. From the 5' RACE reads, TCRdb called clonotypes with MiXCR, one entry per CDR3 protein. The sample includes 250,000 to 400,000 distinct CDR3 sequences, approximately 4% of them seen just once. This specimen was PBMCs, taken 5 days after the yellow fever booster vaccination. The source is a young man who received the YFV17D yellow fever vaccine.

This clonotype was recorded a few times. This chain uses TRBV16 with TRBJ2-1; TRBD2 is a possible D gene (7 bases). V dropped 4 bases and J dropped 9 bases, with 13 bases sitting between them. The CDR3 runs 13 residues. Germline V CDR1 and CDR2: KGHSY, FQNENV. The DNA of the CDR3 is TGTGCCAGCAGCCTCTTGGGGGGGCGTGAGCAGTTCTTC. Translated: CASSLLGGREQFF.

This clonotype has more than one count but fewer than ten. CDR3 in amino acids: CSARGGSMNQPQHF. The CDR3 DNA reads as TGCAGTGCTAGAGGTGGATCAATGAACCAGCCCCAGCATTTT. The chain joins TRBV20-1 to TRBJ1-5; D is uncertain. The CDR3 runs 14 residues. In germline, CDR1 is DFQATT, CDR2 SNEGSKA (reference sequence). The ends were cut back, 1 base at V and 7 bases at J, with 14 bases in the middle.

The chain couples TRBV18 to TRBJ2-5; 8 positions match TRBD1. The CDR3 is 14 amino acids. The V and J ends lost 5 bases and 3 bases, in that order; junction bases with no gene match: 5. Germline CDR1 and CDR2: KGHSH and LQKENI. DNA for the CDR3: TGTGCCAGCTCAGAGAACAGGGGGAAAGAGACCCAGTACTTC. It encodes CASSENRGKETQYF. The full variable domain, rest sourced from reference TRBV18 and TRBJ2-5, is NAGVMQNPRHLVRRRGQEARLRCSPMKGHSHVYWYRQLPEEGLKFMVYLQKENIIDESGMPKERFSAEFPKEGPSILRIQQVVRGDSAAYFCASSENRGKETQYFGPGTRLLVL.

The table lists this clonotype with many counts. V is TRBV7-2 and J is TRBJ2-1, with 9 bases that match TRBD2. Germline V gene sequence: CDR1 SGHTA, CDR2 FQGNSA. This CDR3 region has 13 residues. V shed 4 bases and J 6 bases; nucleotides not matched to a gene: 1. CDR3 DNA sequence: TGTGCCAGCAGCTGGGGACTAGCCAATGAGCAGTTCTTC. Translating it yields CASSWGLANEQFF.

The chain employs TRBV5-1 and TRBJ2-4, with TRBD1 identical over 8 bases. Germline-derived CDR1 and CDR2 are SGHRS and YFSETQ. The CDR3 extends over 14 amino acids. V shed 8 bases, J shed 1 base, and the junction held 5 bases outside the gene matches. In nucleotides, the CDR3 is TGCGCCAGTAAGCAGGGGGCGGCCAAAAACATTCAGTACTTC. Its protein product is CASKQGAAKNIQYF.

The chain couples TRBV5-1 to TRBJ2-7; 9 nucleotides agree with TRBD1. Germline trimming cut 0 bases from V and 6 bases from J; bases unmatched to any gene: 4. Germline lookup yields CDR1 SGHRS and CDR2 YFSETQ. The CDR3 consists of 14 residues. The CDR3 loop is CASSLGTGAGEQYV. The CDR3 DNA reads TGCGCCAGCAGCTTGGGGACAGGGGCTGGCGAGCAGTACGTC.

CDR3 amino acids: CASKPSWETQYF. The CDR3, as DNA: TGTGCCAGCAAACCGTCCTGGGAGACCCAGTACTTC. The V gene is TRBV11-2, the J gene TRBJ2-5; D is ambiguous. Germline V gene data show CDR1 as SGHAT and CDR2 as FQNNGV. V was clipped by 7 bases and J by 5 bases, with 11 bases between them. The CDR3 has 12 amino acids.

This clonotype was counted a few times. The chain joins TRBV20-1 to TRBJ2-7; D call uncertain. Germline values: CDR1 DFQATT, CDR2 SNEGSKA (reference sequence). The CDR3 contains 13 residues. Trimming pared 2 bases from V and 7 bases from J, leaving 15 bases between. CDR3 loop: CSARYRILSEQYF. The DNA of the CDR3 is TGCAGTGCTAGATACAGAATCTTGAGTGAGCAGTACTTC.

The chain is built from TRBV20-1 and TRBJ1-3; 7 nucleotides agree with TRBD1. Germline lookup yields CDR1 DFQATT and CDR2 SNEGSKA (reference sequence). The CDR3 spans 16 residues. With V trimmed by 0 bases and J by 2 bases, 7 bases remained unmatched. CDR3 sequence: CSARDSRQGPGNTIYF. The CDR3 nucleotides read TGCAGTGCTAGAGATTCGCGACAGGGTCCTGGAAACACCATATATTTT.

This rearrangement joins TRBV2 to TRBJ1-4; D is undetermined. In germline, CDR1 is SNHLY, CDR2 FYNNEI. This CDR3 is 14 amino acids long. V gave up 1 base and J gave up 5 bases, with 8 bases separating them. CDR3 bases: TGTGCCAGCAGTGAAGTGGCAGCAAATGAAAAACTGTTTTTT. Its translation: CASSEVAANEKLFF.

This chain uses TRBV28 with TRBJ1-2; 7 bases are shared with TRBD1. Trimming cost V 5 bases and J 3 bases; bases outside gene matches: 9. This CDR3 spans 15 amino acids. CDR1 is MDHEN, CDR2 SYDVKM, per germline. CDR3 in DNA: TGTGCCAGCAGTCCGTCCGGGACAGATTACTATGGCTACACCTTC. Translated: CASSPSGTDYYGYTF.

This clonotype was observed many times. The V gene is TRBV7-9, the J gene TRBJ2-7; D uncertain. Germline loops: CDR1 SEHNR, CDR2 FQNEAQ (reference sequence). The CDR3 is 11 amino acids. Trimming took off 2 bases at V and 7 bases at J, with 6 bases between the two ends. CDR3 sequence (DNA): TGTGCCAGCAGCTTATTCAAAGAGCAGTACTTC. Amino acids: CASSLFKEQYF.

The V call is TRBV7-9, the J call TRBJ1-1; D remains ambiguous. Germline CDR1 is SEHNR and CDR2 is FQNEAQ (reference sequence). This CDR3 region has 14 residues. The germline V and J ends were trimmed by 3 bases and 6 bases, with 14 bases remaining between them. CDR3 nucleotides: TGTGCCAGCAGCTTCAAGGGAAATGTCGCTGAAGCTTTCTTT. This codes for CASSFKGNVAEAFF.

The chain combines TRBV4-1 with TRBJ2-7, with a weak D call TRBD2 (7 bases). From germline, CDR1 is MGHRA and CDR2 YSYEKL. The CDR3 contains 14 residues. Trimming removed 5 bases from V and 6 bases from J, with 17 bases in between. CDR3 DNA: TGCGCCAGCAGCGACCCTAGACGGGGGGCCGAGCAGTACGTC. Protein product: CASSDPRRGAEQYV.

This clonotype was detected only a few times. The chain uses TRBV6-5 and TRBJ1-2; weak D call: TRBD1 (5 bases). Between the trimmed V and J ends, which lost 4 bases and 8 bases, there was a span of 23 bases. CDR3 length equals 16 residues. Per germline, CDR1 MNHEY and CDR2 SVGAGI. CDR3 nucleotide sequence: TGTGCCAGCAGTTCCGCTTTGAGGGGAAAGGGGTTAGGCTACACCTTC. Encoded protein: CASSSALRGKGLGYTF.

This clonotype was detected ten times or more. V usage is TRBV5-1 and J usage is TRBJ2-5; tentatively, D is TRBD2 (5 bases). The CDR3 runs 14 residues. Germline V CDR1 and CDR2: SGHRS, YFSETQ. V was cut by 5 bases and J by 0 bases, with 11 bases left in between. The DNA for the CDR3 is TGCGCCAGCAGGTTACTAGGGTACCAAGAGACCCAGTACTTC. Its translation is CASRLLGYQETQYF.

The V and J genes are TRBV4-1 and TRBJ2-7; unclear D gene. The length of the CDR3 is 14 residues. Trimming took off 1 base at V and 2 bases at J, with 9 bases between the two ends. Germline V CDR1 and CDR2: MGHRA, YSYEKL. CDR3 coding DNA: TGCGCCAGCAGCCAAGCTCCAGGAACCTACGAGCAGTACGTC. It is translated as CASSQAPGTYEQYV.

This rearrangement joins TRBV7-2 to TRBJ2-1; D is undetermined. V was pared by 4 bases and J by 6 bases, with 4 bases between. The CDR3 sequence is 11 residues long. Germline V lookup: CDR1 SGHTA, CDR2 FQGNSA. CDR3 DNA: TGTGCCAGCAGCTGGGCCAATGAGCAGTTCTTC. It codes for CASSWANEQFF.

This clonotype was seen many times. One junction end does not reproduce the germline sequence, and a read error may be involved. The CDR3 region has the DNA TGTGCTAGCAGCTTAGCGGGAGGGACGTTCCAAGAGACCCAGTACTTC. This encodes CASSLAGGTFQETQYF. The chain employs TRBV7-7 and TRBJ2-5, with 11 bases that match TRBD2. This CDR3 comprises 16 residues. Germline V CDR1 and CDR2: SSHAT, FNYEAQ (reference sequence).

This clonotype was detected a few times. The chain uses TRBV29-1 and TRBJ2-3, with D perhaps TRBD2 (7 bases). The germline V gene has CDR1 SQVTM and CDR2 ANQGSEA. V lost 5 bases and J 4 bases, leaving 16 bases between the germline ends. The CDR3 length is 14 residues. CDR3: CSVRGGRAPDTQYF. For the CDR3, the DNA is TGCAGCGTTAGGGGGGGCAGGGCCCCAGATACGCAGTATTTT.

This clonotype was counted at least ten times. The genes are TRBV2 and TRBJ1-6; TRBD1 might be the D (5 bases). CDR3 length equals 13 residues. Germline CDR1 reads SNHLY; CDR2 reads FYNNEI. With 7 bases removed from V and 12 bases from J, the gap between germline ends came to 16 bases. The CDR3 protein is CASNPQGEEPLHF. CDR3 sequence (DNA): TGTGCCAGCAATCCTCAGGGAGAAGAACCCCTCCACTTT.

This clonotype was counted at least ten times. The chain combines TRBV5-1 with TRBJ2-3, with 8 bases aligning to TRBD2. This CDR3 region has 15 residues. The V and J ends lost 8 bases and 5 bases, in that order; junction bases with no gene match: 13. CDR1 and CDR2 (germline): SGHRS, YFSETQ. This chain's CDR3 is CASSLLAGVRDTQYF. In DNA, the CDR3 is TGCGCCAGTTCCCTTCTAGCGGGCGTTAGAGATACGCAGTATTTT.

This clonotype was counted only a few times. The DNA of the CDR3 is TGCAGTGCTAGGGCCGGGACAGAAGAGACCCAGTACTTC. It yields the protein CSARAGTEETQYF. V and J are TRBV20-1 and TRBJ2-5; 7 nucleotides align to TRBD1. This CDR3 region has 13 residues. V was pared by 3 bases and J by 3 bases, with 4 bases of the junction left unmatched. CDR1 and CDR2 (germline): DFQATT, SNEGSKA (reference sequence).

This clonotype was recorded only once. The chain carries TRBV10-3 and TRBJ1-3, with a weak D call TRBD1 (5 bases). CDR1 and CDR2 from the germline V gene are ENHRY and SYGVKD. Trimming took 5 bases from V and 0 from J, leaving 17 bases between them. CDR3 length equals 17 residues. The DNA of the CDR3 is TGTGCCATCAGTCCGACAGTATCCCCGTTCTCTGGAAACACCATATATTTT. Its translation is CAISPTVSPFSGNTIYF.

This clonotype was found many times. The V and J genes are TRBV5-1 and TRBJ2-2; D not certain. This CDR3 spans 17 amino acids. Germline CDR1 is SGHRS and CDR2 is YFSETQ. The germline V and J ends were trimmed by 4 bases and 2 bases, with 18 bases remaining between them. The CDR3 DNA reads as TGCGCCAGCAGCCTGATACCGGGTCTTACAAACACCGGGGAGCTGTTTTTT. It encodes CASSLIPGLTNTGELFF.

This clonotype was counted only a few times. The chain employs TRBV20-1 and TRBJ2-3, with D possibly matching TRBD2 (5 bases). This CDR3 has 17 residues. Per the germline V gene, CDR1 is DFQATT and CDR2 is SNEGSKA (reference sequence). Trimming stripped 3 bases from V and 0 bases from J, with 19 bases between. The CDR3 reads CSASWLAVRSSTDTQYF. In DNA form, the CDR3 reads TGCAGTGCTAGTTGGCTAGCAGTAAGGTCTAGCACAGATACGCAGTATTTT.

This clonotype was observed a handful of times. The V call is TRBV6-2 or TRBV6-3, the J call TRBJ1-5, with a possible D match to TRBD1 (6 bases). The CDR3 totals 14 residues. Trimming cost V 7 bases and J 2 bases, with 12 bases left between them. Per the germline V gene, CDR1 is MNHEY and CDR2 is SVGEGT. CDR3 in DNA: TGTGCCAGCATCGAGGGGGGAGGCAATCAGCCCCAGCATTTT. It codes for CASIEGGGNQPQHF.

This clonotype was counted a few times. The V gene is TRBV12-3 or TRBV12-4, the J gene TRBJ1-2; D remains unclear. There are 12 residues in the CDR3. V was trimmed by 1 base and J by 9 bases, leaving 9 bases between them. The CDR3 nucleotides are TGTGCCAGCAGTTTAGGGCAGCTACGCTACACCTTC. Amino acids: CASSLGQLRYTF.

This chain links TRBV29-1 with TRBJ1-1, with unresolved D. CDR1 and CDR2 (germline): SQVTM, ANQGSEA. The CDR3 length is 10 residues. The CDR3 here is CSGANTEAFF. The CDR3 DNA reads as TGCAGTGGAGCGAACACTGAAGCTTTCTTT.

A few counts support this clonotype. The genes are TRBV7-9 and TRBJ1-1, with D perhaps TRBD1 (5 bases). V lost 5 bases and J 3 bases, leaving 28 bases between the germline ends. CDR3 length equals 19 residues. Germline CDR1 and CDR2: SEHNR and FQNEAQ (reference sequence). The CDR3 is CASSPRIGQGKKGYTEAFF. CDR3 sequence (DNA): TGTGCCAGCAGCCCTAGAATCGGCCAGGGCAAAAAAGGATACACTGAAGCTTTCTTT.